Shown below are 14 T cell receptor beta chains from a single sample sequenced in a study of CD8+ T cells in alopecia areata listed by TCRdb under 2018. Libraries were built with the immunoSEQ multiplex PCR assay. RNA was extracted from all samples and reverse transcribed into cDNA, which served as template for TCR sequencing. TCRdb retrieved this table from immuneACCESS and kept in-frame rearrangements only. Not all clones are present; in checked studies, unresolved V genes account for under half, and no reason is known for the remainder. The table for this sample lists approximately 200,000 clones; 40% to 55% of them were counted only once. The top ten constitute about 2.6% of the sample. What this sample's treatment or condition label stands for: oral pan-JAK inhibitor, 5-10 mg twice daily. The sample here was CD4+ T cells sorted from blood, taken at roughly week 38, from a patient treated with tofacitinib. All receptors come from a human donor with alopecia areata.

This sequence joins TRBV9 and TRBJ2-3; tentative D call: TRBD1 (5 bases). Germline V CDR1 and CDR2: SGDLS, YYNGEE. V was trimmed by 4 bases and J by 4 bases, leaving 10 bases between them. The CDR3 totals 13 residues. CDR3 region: CASSITGADTQYF. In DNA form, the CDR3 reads TGTGCCAGCAGCATCACAGGAGCAGATACGCAGTATTTT.

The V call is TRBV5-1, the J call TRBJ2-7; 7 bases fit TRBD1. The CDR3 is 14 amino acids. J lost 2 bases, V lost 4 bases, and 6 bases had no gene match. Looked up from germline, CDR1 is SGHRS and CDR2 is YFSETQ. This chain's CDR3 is CASSMTGSTYEQYF. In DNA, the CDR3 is TGCGCCAGCAGCATGACAGGGTCCACCTACGAGCAGTACTTC.

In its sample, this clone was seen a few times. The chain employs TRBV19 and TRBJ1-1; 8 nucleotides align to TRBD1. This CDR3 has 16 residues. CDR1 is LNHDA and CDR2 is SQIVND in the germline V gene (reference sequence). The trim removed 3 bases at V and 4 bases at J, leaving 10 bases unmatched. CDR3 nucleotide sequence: TGTGCCAGTAGTATCGGGACAGGAGGGGTGGGCACTGAAGCTTTCTTT. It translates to CASSIGTGGVGTEAFF. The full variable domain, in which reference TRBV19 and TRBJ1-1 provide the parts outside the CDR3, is DGGITQSPKYLFRKEGQNVTLSCEQNLNHDAMYWYRQDPGQGLRLIYYSQIVNDFQKGDIAEGYSVSREKKESFPLTVTSAQKNPTAFYLCASSIGTGGVGTEAFFGQGTRLTVV.

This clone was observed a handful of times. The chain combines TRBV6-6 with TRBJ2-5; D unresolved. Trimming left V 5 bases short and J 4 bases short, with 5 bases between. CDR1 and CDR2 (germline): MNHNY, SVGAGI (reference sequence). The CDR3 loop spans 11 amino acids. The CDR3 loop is CASSLTETQYF. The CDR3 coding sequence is TGTGCCAGCAGTCTCACAGAGACCCAGTACTTC.

CDR3 region: CASSLGIGPQHF. CDR3 nucleotides: TGTGCCAGCAGCTTAGGGATAGGGCCCCAGCATTTT. The chain employs TRBV7-2 and TRBJ1-5; D gene ambiguous. Trimming removed 1 base at V and 9 bases at J, with 7 bases between. Germline V gene sequence: CDR1 SGHTA, CDR2 FQGNSA. This CDR3 spans 12 amino acids.

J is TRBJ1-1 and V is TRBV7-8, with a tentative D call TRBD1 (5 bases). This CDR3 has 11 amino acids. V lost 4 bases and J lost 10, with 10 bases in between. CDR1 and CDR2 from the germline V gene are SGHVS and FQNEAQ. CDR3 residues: CASSWGRVAFF. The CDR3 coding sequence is TGTGCCAGCAGCTGGGGACGTGTAGCTTTCTTT. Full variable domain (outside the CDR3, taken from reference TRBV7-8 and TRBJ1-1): GAGVSQSPRYKVAKRGQDVALRCDPISGHVSLFWYQQALGQGPEFLTYFQNEAQLDKSGLPSDRFFAERPEGSVSTLKIQRTQQEDSAVYLCASSWGRVAFFGQGTRLTVV.

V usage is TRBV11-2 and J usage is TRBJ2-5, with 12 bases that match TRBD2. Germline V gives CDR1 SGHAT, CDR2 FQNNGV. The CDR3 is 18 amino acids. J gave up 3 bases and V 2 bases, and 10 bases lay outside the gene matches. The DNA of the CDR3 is TGTGCCAGCAGCTTACCCTTGCGGGCTAGCGGGAGGGAAGAGACCCAGTACTTC. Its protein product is CASSLPLRASGREETQYF.

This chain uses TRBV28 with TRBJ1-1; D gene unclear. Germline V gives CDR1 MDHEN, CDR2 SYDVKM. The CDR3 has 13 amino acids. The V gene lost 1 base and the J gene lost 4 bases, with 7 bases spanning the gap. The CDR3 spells CASSLLGSTEAFF. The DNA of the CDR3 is TGTGCCAGCAGTTTATTAGGGAGCACTGAAGCTTTCTTT.

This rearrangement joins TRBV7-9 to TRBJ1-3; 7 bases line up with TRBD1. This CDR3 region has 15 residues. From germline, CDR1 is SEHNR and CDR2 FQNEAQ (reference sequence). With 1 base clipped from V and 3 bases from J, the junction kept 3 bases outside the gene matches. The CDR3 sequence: CASSLVGQVGNTIYF. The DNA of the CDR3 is TGTGCCAGCAGCTTAGTAGGACAGGTTGGAAACACCATATATTTT.

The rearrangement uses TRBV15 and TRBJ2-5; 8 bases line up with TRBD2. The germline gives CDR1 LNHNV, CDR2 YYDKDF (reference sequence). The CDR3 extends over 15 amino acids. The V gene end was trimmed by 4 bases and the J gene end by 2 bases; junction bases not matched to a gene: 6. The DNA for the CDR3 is TGTGCCACCAGCAAAAACGGGAGGGGACAAGAGACCCAGTACTTC. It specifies CATSKNGRGQETQYF.

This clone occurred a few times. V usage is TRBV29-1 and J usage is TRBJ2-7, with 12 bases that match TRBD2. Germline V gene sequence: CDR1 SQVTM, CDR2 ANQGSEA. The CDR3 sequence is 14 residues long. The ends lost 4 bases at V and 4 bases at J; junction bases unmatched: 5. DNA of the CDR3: TGCAGCGTTGCTAGCGGGAGGGCCGGGTACGAGCAGTACTTC. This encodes CSVASGRAGYEQYF.

The CDR3 DNA follows: TGTGCCAGCAGCCATAGCGGCACAGATACGCAGTATTTT. Translated, it gives CASSHSGTDTQYF. This chain connects TRBV11-2 to TRBJ2-3; D may be TRBD2 (5 bases). This CDR3 is built from 13 residues. Germline V gene sequence: CDR1 SGHAT, CDR2 FQNNGV. The germline V and J ends were trimmed by 5 bases and 1 base, with 7 bases remaining between them.

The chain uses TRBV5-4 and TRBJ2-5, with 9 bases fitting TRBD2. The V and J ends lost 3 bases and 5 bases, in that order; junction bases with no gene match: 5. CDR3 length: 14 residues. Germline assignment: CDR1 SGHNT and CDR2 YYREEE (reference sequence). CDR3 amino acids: CASSSLAGSETQYF. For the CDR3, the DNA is TGTGCCAGCAGCTCGCTAGCGGGGTCGGAGACCCAGTACTTC.

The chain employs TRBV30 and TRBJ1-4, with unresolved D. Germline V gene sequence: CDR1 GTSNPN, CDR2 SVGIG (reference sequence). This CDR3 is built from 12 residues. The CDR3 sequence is CLAGFTNEKLFF. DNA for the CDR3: TGTCTCGCCGGGTTTACTAATGAAAAACTGTTTTTT.